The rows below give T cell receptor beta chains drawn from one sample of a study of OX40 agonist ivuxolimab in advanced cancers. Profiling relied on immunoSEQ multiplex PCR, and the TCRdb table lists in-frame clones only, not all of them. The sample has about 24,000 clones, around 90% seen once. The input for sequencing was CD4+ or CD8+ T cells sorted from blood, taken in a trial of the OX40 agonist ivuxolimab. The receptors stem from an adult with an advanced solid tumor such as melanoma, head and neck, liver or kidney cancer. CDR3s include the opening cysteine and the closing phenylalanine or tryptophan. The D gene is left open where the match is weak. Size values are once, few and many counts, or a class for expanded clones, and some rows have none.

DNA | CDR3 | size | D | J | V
TGTGCCAGCAACCGGCTCCTGTTCATTGAGACCCAGTACTTC | CASNRLLFIETQYF | - | - | TRBJ2-5 | TRBV7-2
TGTGCCAGCAGCAAAGTGGGGGGGGCGACGGGAGATAAAGAGACCCAGTACTTC | CASSKVGGATGDKETQYF | - | - | TRBJ2-5 | TRBV21-1
TGTGCCAGCAGCCTTGACCGAGGCACCGGGGAGCTGTTTTTT | CASSLDRGTGELFF | - | - | TRBJ2-2 | TRBV7-3
TGTGCCATCAAAAATGACAATGAGCAGTTCTTC | CAIKNDNEQFF | - | - | TRBJ2-1 | TRBV10-3
TGTGCCAGCACCCGGACTAGCGGGGACAATGAGCAGTTCTTC | CASTRTSGDNEQFF | - | TRBD2 | TRBJ2-1 | TRBV6-1
TGTGCCAGCTCACCACGGGGAGGGGCTCCCGGATCGCCTACTGAAAAACTGTTTTTT | CASSPRGGAPGSPTEKLFF | - | - | TRBJ1-4 | TRBV18
TGTGCCAGCTCACTCGCGTGGGGGGCTTACGAGCAGTACTTC | CASSLAWGAYEQYF | - | - | TRBJ2-7 | TRBV18
TGTGCCAGCAGCGGGACAAATCCCAACTATGGCTACACCTTC | CASSGTNPNYGYTF | few | - | TRBJ1-2 | TRBV6-5
TGTGCCAGCAGGGCAGGCGGCCCCTCTGGGGCCAACGTCCTGACTTTC | CASRAGGPSGANVLTF | once | - | TRBJ2-6 | TRBV19
TGTGCCAGCAGCCGGAGAGACAGCGAAAAACTGTTTTTT | CASSRRDSEKLFF | few | - | TRBJ1-4 | TRBV5-5
TGCGCCAGCAGCCAAGATCAGGACTACTGGGATGAGCAGTTCTTC | CASSQDQDYWDEQFF | - | - | TRBJ2-1 | TRBV4-3
TGTGCCAGCAGCTTTAACAGGGGGGACACTGAAGCTTTCTTT | CASSFNRGDTEAFF | - | TRBD1 | TRBJ1-1 | TRBV5-6
TGTGCCACCCGGACAGGGCCGTATCAGCCCCAGCATTTT | CATRTGPYQPQHF | - | TRBD1 | TRBJ1-5 | TRBV6-1
TGTGCCAGCAGCTCGGGACGGATCAAAGAGACCCAGTACTTC | CASSSGRIKETQYF | - | - | TRBJ2-5 | TRBV11-2
TGTGCCAGCAGTTTATGGGCAATGAGGGGCACGGGACAGGGGAACACAGATACGCAGTATTTT | CASSLWAMRGTGQGNTDTQYF | - | TRBD1 | TRBJ2-3 | TRBV28
TGTGCCAGCTCAGCAATCGCGTTAGCGGGAGGCCTGTCCTACGAGCAGTACTTC | CASSAIALAGGLSYEQYF | - | TRBD2 | TRBJ2-7 | TRBV18
TGTGCCAGCAGCCCAGGGACAGGGGGTAACTATGGCTACACCTTC | CASSPGTGGNYGYTF | - | TRBD1 | TRBJ1-2 | TRBV7-9
TGTGCCAGCAGCCCTACGGCCTCAGGGGGCTCCGGGGAGCTGTTTTTT | CASSPTASGGSGELFF | - | TRBD1 | TRBJ2-2 | TRBV9
TGTGCCAGCTCATCCGGGACTAGCGGATCCAATGAGCAGTTCTTC | CASSSGTSGSNEQFF | - | TRBD2 | TRBJ2-1 | TRBV18
TGTGCCAGCAGCTTAGACCAAGAGACCCAGTACTTC | CASSLDQETQYF | - | - | TRBJ2-5 | TRBV11-2
TGTGCCAGCAGTTTCGGGGCAGGGGGTAATGGGGCCAACGTCCTGACTTTC | CASSFGAGGNGANVLTF | - | TRBD1 | TRBJ2-6 | TRBV28
TGTGCCAGCAAGGCGGGAGAAGGATACGAGCAGTACTTC | CASKAGEGYEQYF | - | TRBD2 | TRBJ2-7 | TRBV6-1
TGTGCCAGCAGCCAAGTTATAGGACAAGAGACCCAGTACTTC | CASSQVIGQETQYF | - | - | TRBJ2-5 | TRBV14
TGCGCCAGCAGCTTGATTAGCGGGACCTCCTCAAATTACAATGAGCAGTTCTTC | CASSLISGTSSNYNEQFF | - | TRBD2 | TRBJ2-1 | TRBV5-1
TGCGCCAGCAGCCGAACGACAGGGGTTACTGAAGCTTTCTTT | CASSRTTGVTEAFF | - | TRBD1 | TRBJ1-1 | TRBV4-1
TGTGCCAGCTCACTCTCCCAGGGGTCTCAGCCCCAGCATTTT | CASSLSQGSQPQHF | - | - | TRBJ1-5 | TRBV18
TGTGCCATCAGGGATCAGTACCAAGAGACCCAGTACTTC | CAIRDQYQETQYF | - | - | TRBJ2-5 | TRBV10-3
TGTGCCAGCAGCTCGAGGGGCACTGGGGCCAACGTCCTGACTTTC | CASSSRGTGANVLTF | - | - | TRBJ2-6 | TRBV7-6
TGCGCCAGCAGCTTCGGGACTAGCGGGAGTGAGCAGTACTTC | CASSFGTSGSEQYF | - | TRBD2 | TRBJ2-7 | TRBV5-1
TGTGCCTGGGCCGCCCCACCAGGGCGGGGCTACGAGCAGTACTTC | CAWAAPPGRGYEQYF | - | - | TRBJ2-7 | TRBV30
TGTGCCAGCAGTGGGACAGCTCACGTCGAAAAACTGTTTTTT | CASSGTAHVEKLFF | once | - | TRBJ1-4 | TRBV2
TGTGCCAGCTCACCGGCCCGGGACGCACTCGGGCAGTTCTTC | CASSPARDALGQFF | - | - | TRBJ2-1 | TRBV18